This TCR beta chain was identified in a study of CD8+CD57+ T cells in acquired aplastic anemia. Study in general: Sorted CD4+ and CD8+ cells yielded DNA averaging around 3.2 ug.

Both TCR beta VDJ combination and CDR3 sequence profiling were carried out. Genomic DNA was the template for this profiling. TCRdb reanalysed the reads using MiXCR and keeps one entry per CDR3 protein. The repertoire has 450,000 to 600,000 distinct CDR3 sequences, approximately 33% of them found once; the top ten carry less than 0.85%. There are many counts of this clonotype. Its specificity is unknown. Only patients with CD8+CD57+ cell expansion on flow cytometry were chosen for sequencing. Among the patients, none had received any therapy at the time of blood sampling. Points from the study as a whole: Both patients and controls carried the same twenty-nine CD8+ CDR3 sequences.

Sequencing was performed on sorted CD4+, CD8+, or CD8+CD57+ T cells (not recorded which) from PBMCs. This TCR came from a human donor with aplastic anemia.

The CDR3 DNA is TGTGCCAGCAGCTTCGGGGATCCGCAGCCCCAGCATTTT. Encoded protein: CASSFGDPQPQHF. The chain is built from TRBV7-2 and TRBJ1-5; D unresolved. V was cut by 3 bases and J by 7 bases, with 10 bases left in between. CDR3 size: 13 residues. Germline V gene sequence: CDR1 SGHTA, CDR2 FQGNSA.